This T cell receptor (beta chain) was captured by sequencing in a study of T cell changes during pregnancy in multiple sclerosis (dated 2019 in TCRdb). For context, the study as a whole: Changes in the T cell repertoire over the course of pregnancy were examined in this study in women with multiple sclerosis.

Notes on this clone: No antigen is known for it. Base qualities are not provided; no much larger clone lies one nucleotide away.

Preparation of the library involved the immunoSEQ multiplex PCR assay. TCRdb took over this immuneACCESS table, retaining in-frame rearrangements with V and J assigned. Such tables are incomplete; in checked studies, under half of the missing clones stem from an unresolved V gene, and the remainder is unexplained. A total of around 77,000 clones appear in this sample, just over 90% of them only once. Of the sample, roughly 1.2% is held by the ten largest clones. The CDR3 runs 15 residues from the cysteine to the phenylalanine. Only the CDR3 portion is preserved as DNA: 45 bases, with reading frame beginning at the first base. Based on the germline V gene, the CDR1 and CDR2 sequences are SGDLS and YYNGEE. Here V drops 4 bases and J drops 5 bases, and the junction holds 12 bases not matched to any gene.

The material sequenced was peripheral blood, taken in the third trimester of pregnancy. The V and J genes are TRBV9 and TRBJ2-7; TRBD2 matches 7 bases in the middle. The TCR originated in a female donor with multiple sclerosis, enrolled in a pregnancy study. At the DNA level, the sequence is TGTGCCAGCAGCCCACAACCCGGACTAGGGAACGAGCAGTACTTC. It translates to CASSPQPGLGNEQYF.